Listed below are T cell receptor beta chains from one sample, sequenced in a study of cytomegalovirus exposure and HLA in healthy donors. Generated by immunoSEQ multiplex PCR, the TCRdb table keeps only in-frame clones and is missing some. The table has around 77,000 clones, around 78% seen once; the top ten hold around 3.6%. Sample: PBMCs. These receptors came from a man aged 40-50 years in good health and CMV-seronegative. Each CDR3 is given with its conserved first and last residue. Each record gives: J gene, clone size, V gene, D gene, CDR3 protein, CDR3 DNA. D genes are given only for firm matches. Only some rows state a clone size, as once, few, many or a class for expanded clones.

TRBJ1-5 | - | TRBV6-5 | - | CASSPLNRGNQPQHF | TGTGCCAGCAGCCCCCTGAACAGGGGCAATCAGCCCCAGCATTTT
TRBJ1-1 | few | TRBV7-3 | TRBD1 | CASSAGQMNTEAFF | TGTGCCAGCAGCGCGGGACAGATGAACACTGAAGCTTTCTTT
TRBJ2-6 | - | TRBV4-1 | TRBD2 | CASSHMRGLAGGSGANVLTF | TGCGCCAGCAGCCACATGAGGGGGCTAGCGGGGGGGTCTGGGGCCAACGTCCTGACTTTC
TRBJ1-5 | few | TRBV4-2 | TRBD1 | CASSQGDRVGQPQHF | TGTGCCAGCAGCCAGGGCGACAGGGTGGGTCAGCCCCAGCATTTT
TRBJ1-1 | - | TRBV7-6 | TRBD1 | CASSLTGGAGNTEAFF | TGTGCCAGCAGCTTAACAGGGGGCGCGGGGAACACTGAAGCTTTCTTT
TRBJ2-7 | - | TRBV5-1 | - | CASSFRVRNEQYF | TGCGCCAGCAGCTTCAGGGTCAGGAACGAGCAGTACTTC
TRBJ1-2 | - | TRBV19 | - | CASSIVGGTNYGYTF | TGTGCCAGTAGTATAGTTGGAGGAACAAACTATGGCTACACCTTC
TRBJ2-3 | - | TRBV29-1 | TRBD2 | CSAQGFSGGTDTQYF | TGCAGCGCCCAGGGGTTTAGCGGGGGTACAGATACGCAGTATTTT
TRBJ2-3 | - | TRBV6-1 | TRBD1 | CASSERDRGKVTGTDTQYF | TGTGCCAGCAGTGAACGGGACAGGGGTAAAGTCACCGGCACAGATACGCAGTATTTT
TRBJ2-3 | - | TRBV19 | TRBD1 | CASRLQGARTDTQYF | TGTGCCAGTAGGCTACAGGGGGCAAGGACAGATACGCAGTATTTT
TRBJ2-1 | - | TRBV7-2 | - | CASSPRASQRYNEQFF | TGTGCCAGCAGCCCGAGGGCTAGCCAACGTTACAATGAGCAGTTCTTC
TRBJ1-1 | - | TRBV4-1 | TRBD1 | CASSHVDRVGEAFF | TGCGCCAGCAGCCATGTAGACAGGGTCGGTGAAGCTTTCTTT
TRBJ2-7 | - | TRBV10-3 | - | CASSDFYEQYF | TGTGCCAGCAGCGACTTCTACGAGCAGTACTTC
TRBJ2-1 | - | TRBV5-6 | TRBD2 | CASSSLAGGSAFF | TGTGCCAGCAGCTCCCTTGCGGGGGGAAGTGCGTTCTTC
TRBJ2-2 | few | TRBV28 | - | CASSLWVREGTGELFF | TGTGCCAGCAGTTTATGGGTCAGGGAAGGAACCGGGGAGCTGTTTTTT
TRBJ1-5 | - | TRBV7-2 | - | CASSLTTVYQPQHF | TGTGCCAGCAGCTTAACGACAGTTTATCAGCCCCAGCATTTT
TRBJ2-1 | - | TRBV6-6 | - | CASCSLASGFYNEQFF | TGTGCCAGCTGCTCCTTGGCGAGCGGGTTCTACAATGAGCAGTTCTTC
TRBJ2-7 | - | TRBV28 | TRBD2 | CASNPGGYEQYF | TGTGCCAGCAACCCGGGGGGGTACGAGCAGTACTTC
TRBJ1-1 | - | TRBV5-1 | TRBD1 | CASSTGQGAAFF | TGCGCCAGCAGCACCGGACAGGGGGCGGCTTTCTTT
TRBJ1-1 | - | TRBV9 | - | CASSVGGRNTEAFF | TGTGCCAGCAGCGTGGGGGGACGGAACACTGAAGCTTTCTTT
TRBJ2-7 | - | TRBV29-1 | TRBD2 | CSVEVWGRGAHEQYF | TGCAGCGTTGAAGTTTGGGGGCGGGGGGCCCACGAGCAGTACTTC
TRBJ2-7 | - | TRBV7-2 | - | CASSPPGQAYEQYF | TGTGCCAGCAGCCCCCCGGGACAAGCCTACGAGCAGTACTTC
TRBJ1-2 | - | TRBV6-5 | TRBD1 | CASRRQGKGSYGYTF | TGTGCCAGCAGGAGACAGGGAAAGGGTTCCTATGGCTACACCTTC
TRBJ2-2 | - | TRBV5-1 | TRBD2 | CASSHGGETGELFF | TGCGCCAGCAGTCACGGGGGGGAGACCGGGGAGCTGTTTTTT
TRBJ2-2 | once | TRBV19 | TRBD2 | CASSIPGLVETGELFF | TGTGCCAGTAGTATTCCAGGACTAGTTGAGACCGGGGAGCTGTTTTTT
TRBJ1-4 | - | TRBV18 | - | CASSPTVATNEKLFF | TGTGCCAGCTCACCGACAGTTGCAACTAATGAAAAACTGTTTTTT
TRBJ2-3 | - | TRBV4-2 | - | CASSQGSSGVVDTQYF | TGTGCCAGCAGCCAAGGGTCATCAGGGGTTGTAGATACGCAGTATTTT
TRBJ1-1 | - | TRBV10-3 | - | CAIRMTGNTEAFF | TGTGCCATCAGGATGACAGGGAACACTGAAGCTTTCTTT
TRBJ1-5 | - | TRBV18 | - | CASSPQGDRSNQPQHF | TGTGCCAGCTCACCACAGGGAGACCGGAGCAATCAGCCCCAGCATTTT
TRBJ2-4 | - | TRBV27 | TRBD1 | CASSSPRTGGRYF | TGTGCCAGCAGTTCCCCAAGGACAGGGGGGCGGTACTTC
TRBJ2-1 | - | TRBV28 | TRBD2 | CASSFWSGGAGNEQFF | TGTGCCAGCAGTTTTTGGAGCGGGGGGGCGGGCAATGAGCAGTTCTTC
TRBJ1-5 | - | TRBV7-9 | - | CASSLGGGRHQPQHF | TGTGCCAGCAGCTTAGGGGGGGGGAGGCATCAGCCCCAGCATTTT
TRBJ2-7 | - | TRBV20-1 | - | CSAPRGSEQYF | TGCAGTGCCCCGCGGGGTAGCGAGCAGTACTTC
TRBJ2-2 | - | TRBV7-9 | - | CSSSSRGINTGELFF | TGTTCCAGCAGCTCCCGGGGGATTAACACCGGGGAGCTGTTTTTT
TRBJ2-2 | - | TRBV19 | TRBD1 | CASKSGTANTGELFF | TGTGCCTCCAAATCCGGGACAGCGAACACCGGGGAGCTGTTTTTT
TRBJ2-7 | - | TRBV6-1 | - | CASSVLTTGPYEQYF | TGTGCCAGCAGTGTTCTCACGACAGGACCCTACGAGCAGTACTTC
TRBJ2-3 | few | TRBV12-5 | - | CASAPGADTQYF | TGTGCTAGTGCCCCAGGGGCAGATACGCAGTATTTT